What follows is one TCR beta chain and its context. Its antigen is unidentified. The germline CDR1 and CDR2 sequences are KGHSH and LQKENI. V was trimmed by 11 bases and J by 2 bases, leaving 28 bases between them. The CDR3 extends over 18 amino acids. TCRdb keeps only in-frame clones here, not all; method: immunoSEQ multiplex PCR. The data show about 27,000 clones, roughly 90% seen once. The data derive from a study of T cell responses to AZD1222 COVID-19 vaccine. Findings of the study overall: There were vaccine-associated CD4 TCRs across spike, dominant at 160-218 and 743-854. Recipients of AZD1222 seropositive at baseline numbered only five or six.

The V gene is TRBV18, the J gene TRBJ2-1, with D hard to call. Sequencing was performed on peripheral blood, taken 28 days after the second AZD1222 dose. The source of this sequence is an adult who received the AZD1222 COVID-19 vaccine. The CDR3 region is CAGSKEMTGSDTYNEQFF. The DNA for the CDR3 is TGTGCCGGCAGCAAGGAGATGACCGGGTCCGATACCTACAATGAGCAGTTCTTC.